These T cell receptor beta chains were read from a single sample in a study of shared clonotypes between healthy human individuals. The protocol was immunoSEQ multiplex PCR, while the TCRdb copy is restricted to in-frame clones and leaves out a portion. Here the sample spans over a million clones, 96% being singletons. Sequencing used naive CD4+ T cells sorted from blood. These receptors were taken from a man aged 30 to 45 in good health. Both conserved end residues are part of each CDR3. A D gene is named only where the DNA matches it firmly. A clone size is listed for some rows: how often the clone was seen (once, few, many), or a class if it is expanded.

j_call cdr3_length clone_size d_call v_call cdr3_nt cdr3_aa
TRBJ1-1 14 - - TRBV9 TGTGCCAGCAGCTTTGGAGACAGGACCACTGAAGCTTTCTTT CASSFGDRTTEAFF
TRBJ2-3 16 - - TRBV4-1 TGCGCCAGCAGCCAACGGGGGGGACAGGGCACAGATACGCAGTATTTT CASSQRGGQGTDTQYF
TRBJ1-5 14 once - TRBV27 TGTGCCAGCAGTTTGTTTCAGGGCCATCAGCCCCAGCATTTT CASSLFQGHQPQHF
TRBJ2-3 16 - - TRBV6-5 TGTGCCAGCAGTTACTATCGAGGGGGAAGAACAGATACGCAGTATTTT CASSYYRGGRTDTQYF
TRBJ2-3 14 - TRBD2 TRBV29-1 TGCAGCACTCAGGGACTAGCGCTCACAGATACGCAGTATTTT CSTQGLALTDTQYF
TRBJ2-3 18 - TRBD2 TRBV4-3 TGCGCCAGCAGCCCCTCGGGGGGGCTCGACAAAAGCACAGATACGCAGTATTTT CASSPSGGLDKSTDTQYF
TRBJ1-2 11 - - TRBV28 TGTGCCAGCAGTTTTCGGTATGGCTACACCTTC CASSFRYGYTF
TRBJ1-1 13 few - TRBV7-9 TGTGCCAGCAGCTCACAGGTGAACACTGAAGCTTTCTTT CASSSQVNTEAFF
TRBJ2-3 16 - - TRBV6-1 TGTGCCAGCAGTGAAGCGTTTTCGGCCGTTACAGATACGCAGTATTTT CASSEAFSAVTDTQYF
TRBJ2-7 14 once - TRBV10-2 TGCGCCAGCAGTGAGTCGCCAGGGCGCTACGAGCAGTACTTC CASSESPGRYEQYF
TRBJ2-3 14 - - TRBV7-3 TGTGCCAGCAGCTTAGTTGCAGGGCAAGATACGCAGTATTTT CASSLVAGQDTQYF
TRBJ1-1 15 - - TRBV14 TGTGCCAGCAGCCAAGGTGGGAGGATGTACACTGAAGCTTTCTTT CASSQGGRMYTEAFF
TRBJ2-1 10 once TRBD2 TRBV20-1 TGCAGAGCGGGATACAATGAGCAGTTCTTC CRAGYNEQFF
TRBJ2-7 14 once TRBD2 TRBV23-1 TGCGCCAGCAGTCAGACTAGCGGGAGGGCCGTGCAGTACTTC CASSQTSGRAVQYF
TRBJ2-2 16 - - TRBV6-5 TGTGCCAGCAGTTACTCCCCGGGGCTGATGGCCGGGGAGCTGTTTTTT CASSYSPGLMAGELFF
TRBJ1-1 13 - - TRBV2 TGTGCCAGCAGTGACCCGGACCGGACTGAAGCTTTCTTT CASSDPDRTEAFF
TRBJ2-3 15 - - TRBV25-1 TGTGCCAGCAGTGAACGGCTAGCAGTCTCAGATACGCAGTATTTT CASSERLAVSDTQYF
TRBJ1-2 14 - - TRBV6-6 TGTGCCAGCAGCACCGGGAGGTCAGGCTATGGCTACACCTTC CASSTGRSGYGYTF
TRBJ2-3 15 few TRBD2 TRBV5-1 TGCGCCAGCAGCTTTAGCGGGAGTAGCACAGATACGCAGTATTTT CASSFSGSSTDTQYF
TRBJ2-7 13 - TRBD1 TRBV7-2 TGTGCCAGCACACGGACAGGTCCCTACGAGCAGTACTTC CASTRTGPYEQYF
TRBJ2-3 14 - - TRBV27 TGTGCCAGCAGGGATTTAAAACGGAAAGATACGCAGTATTTT CASRDLKRKDTQYF
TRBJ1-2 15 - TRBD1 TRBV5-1 TGCGCCAGCAGCCCAACGTATGGGACAGAGTATGGCTACACCTTC CASSPTYGTEYGYTF
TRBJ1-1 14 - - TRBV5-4 TGTGCCAGCAGCCGCGACAGGCGCCACACTGAAGCTTTCTTT CASSRDRRHTEAFF
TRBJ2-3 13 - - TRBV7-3 TGTGCCAGCAGCCGGATATTGGAAGATACGCAGTATTTT CASSRILEDTQYF
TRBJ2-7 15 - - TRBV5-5 TGTGCCAGCAGCTTAACGGCCGGCCCAGACTACGAGCAGTACTTC CASSLTAGPDYEQYF
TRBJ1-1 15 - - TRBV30 TGTGCCTGGGGGAGGATCCGGGGATCGAACACTGAAGCTTTCTTT CAWGRIRGSNTEAFF
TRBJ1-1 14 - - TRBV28 TGTGCCAGCAGTTTAAGGCGAGGGGTCACTGAAGCTTTCTTT CASSLRRGVTEAFF
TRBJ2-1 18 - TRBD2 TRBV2 TGTGCCAGCAGTGAACGGGCCCCTCGCGGGAGGCTGTACAATGAGCAGTTCTTC CASSERAPRGRLYNEQFF
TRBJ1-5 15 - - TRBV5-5 TGTGCCAGCAGCTTGGTCCAGGGAGGGAATCAGCCCCAGCATTTT CASSLVQGGNQPQHF
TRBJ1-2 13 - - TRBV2 TGTGCCAGCAGTGAATTTCGGTGGAATGGCTACACCTTC CASSEFRWNGYTF
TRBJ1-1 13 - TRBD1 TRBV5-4 TGTGCCAGCAGGACAGGGATGAACACTGAAGCTTTCTTT CASRTGMNTEAFF
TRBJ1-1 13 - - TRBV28 TGTGCCAGCTCGGGACACCATAACACTGAAGCTTTCTTT CASSGHHNTEAFF
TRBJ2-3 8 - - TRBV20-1 TGCAGTGCCTCGGCGCAGTATTTT CSASAQYF
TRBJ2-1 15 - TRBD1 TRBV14 TGTGCCAGCAGAGCCTCCGGGACAGACTTCAATGAGCAGTTCTTC CASRASGTDFNEQFF
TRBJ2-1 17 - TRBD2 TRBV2 TGTGCCAGCGGACAGGGCCTAGCGGGAGGGCCGGGCAATGAGCAGTTCTTC CASGQGLAGGPGNEQFF
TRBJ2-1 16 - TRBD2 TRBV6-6 TGTGCCAGCAGTTATCTAGCGGGAGTATCCTACAATGAGCAGTTCTTC CASSYLAGVSYNEQFF
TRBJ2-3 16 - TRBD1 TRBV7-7 TGTGCTAGCAGCCCCGAGACAGGGACCTACACAGATACGCAGTATTTT CASSPETGTYTDTQYF
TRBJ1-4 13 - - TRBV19 TGTGCCAGTAACCGCCAATTTAATGAAAAACTGTTTTTT CASNRQFNEKLFF
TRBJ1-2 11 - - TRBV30 TGTGCCTGGAGGCGGGACTATGGCTACACCTTC CAWRRDYGYTF
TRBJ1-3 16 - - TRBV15 TGTGCCACCAGCCCGTCGGCAGGGCTCTCTGGAAACACCATATATTTT CATSPSAGLSGNTIYF
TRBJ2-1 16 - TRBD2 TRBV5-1 TGCGCCAGCAGCACAATTAGCGGGAGCTCCTACAATGAGCAGTTCTTC CASSTISGSSYNEQFF
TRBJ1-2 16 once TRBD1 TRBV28 TGTGCCAGCAGATCGGGACAGGCTGCCCCGCCCTATGGCTACACCTTC CASRSGQAAPPYGYTF
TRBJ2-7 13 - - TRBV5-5 - CASSSGPASEQYF
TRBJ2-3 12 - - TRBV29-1 TGCAGCGTTGATCGGGACGCAGATACGCAGTATTTT CSVDRDADTQYF
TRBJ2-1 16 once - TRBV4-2 TGTGCCAGCAGCCAAGGAGAAGCGGAGGCGGGCAATGAGCAGTTCTTC CASSQGEAEAGNEQFF
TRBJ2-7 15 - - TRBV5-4 TGTGCCAGCAGCCGGGGTGGCGGTAATCGCTACGAGCAGTACTTC CASSRGGGNRYEQYF
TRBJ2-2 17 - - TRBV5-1 TGCGCCAGCAGCTTCTTAGCCTTAGAATGGAACACCGGGGAGCTGTTTTTT CASSFLALEWNTGELFF
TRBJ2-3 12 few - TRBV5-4 TGTGCCAGCAGCTTGGATACAGATACGCAGTATTTT CASSLDTDTQYF
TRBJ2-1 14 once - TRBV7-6 TGTGCCAGCAGCATCGGGTCTCGGTACAATGAGCAGTTCTTC CASSIGSRYNEQFF
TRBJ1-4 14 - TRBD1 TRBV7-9 TGTGCCAGCAGCTTACGACAGGGGCAAGAAAAACTGTTTTTT CASSLRQGQEKLFF
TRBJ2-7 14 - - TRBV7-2 TGTGCCAGCAGCTTAATGTGGCAGGCCTACGAGCAGTACTTC CASSLMWQAYEQYF
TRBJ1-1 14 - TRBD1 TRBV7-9 TGTGCCAGCAGCCAGGGACAGGGGAACACTGAAGCTTTCTTT CASSQGQGNTEAFF
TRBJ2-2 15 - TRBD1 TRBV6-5 TGTGCCAGCAGTGCAACAGGGGGCGCGACCGGGGAGCTGTTTTTT CASSATGGATGELFF
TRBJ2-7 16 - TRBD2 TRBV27 TGTGCCAGCAGTTTTCTTCCCGGGACTATTTACTACGAGCAGTACTTC CASSFLPGTIYYEQYF
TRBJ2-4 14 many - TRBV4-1 TGCGCCAGCAGCCAAGCAACGTCCAAAAACATTCAGTACTTC CASSQATSKNIQYF
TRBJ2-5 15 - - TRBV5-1 TGCGCCAGCAGCTTGGCCTTTGGGGCAGGAGAGACCCAGTACTTC CASSLAFGAGETQYF
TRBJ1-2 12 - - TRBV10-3 TGTGCCATCAGTGAAGGACAGTTTAGCTACACCTTC CAISEGQFSYTF